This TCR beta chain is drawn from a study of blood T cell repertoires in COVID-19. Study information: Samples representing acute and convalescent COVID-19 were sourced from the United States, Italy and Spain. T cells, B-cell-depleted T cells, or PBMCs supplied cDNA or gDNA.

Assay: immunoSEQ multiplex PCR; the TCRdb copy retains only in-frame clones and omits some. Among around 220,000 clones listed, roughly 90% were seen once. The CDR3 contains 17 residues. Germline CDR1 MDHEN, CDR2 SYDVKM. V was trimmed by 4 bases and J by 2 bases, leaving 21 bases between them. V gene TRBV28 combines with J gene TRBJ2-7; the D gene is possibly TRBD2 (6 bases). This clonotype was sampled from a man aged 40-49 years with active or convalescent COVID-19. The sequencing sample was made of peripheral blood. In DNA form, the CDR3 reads TGTGCCAGCAGTTCACCCCTGCGCGCAGGGAGGACCTACGAGCAGTACTTC. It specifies CASSSPLRAGRTYEQYF.